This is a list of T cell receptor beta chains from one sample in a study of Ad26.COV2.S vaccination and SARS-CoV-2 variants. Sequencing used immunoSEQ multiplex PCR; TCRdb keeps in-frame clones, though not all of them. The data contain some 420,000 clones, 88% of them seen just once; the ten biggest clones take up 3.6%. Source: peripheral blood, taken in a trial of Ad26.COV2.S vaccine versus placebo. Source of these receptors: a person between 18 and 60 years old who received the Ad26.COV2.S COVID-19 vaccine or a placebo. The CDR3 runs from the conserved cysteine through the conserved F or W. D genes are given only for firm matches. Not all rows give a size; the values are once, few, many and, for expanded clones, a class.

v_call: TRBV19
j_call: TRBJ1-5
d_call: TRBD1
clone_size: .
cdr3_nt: TGTGCCACCGGACAGGGGTGGATTTATCAGCCCCAGCATTTT
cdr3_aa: CATGQGWIYQPQHF

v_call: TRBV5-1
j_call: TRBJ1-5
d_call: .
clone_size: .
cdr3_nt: TGCGCCAGCAGCTTGGATGTTGGACAGCCCCAGCATTTT
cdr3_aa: CASSLDVGQPQHF

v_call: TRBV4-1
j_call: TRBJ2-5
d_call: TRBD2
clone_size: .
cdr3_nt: TGCGCCAGCAGCCAAGAAGGGGTAGGAGGCCGGGTTAGCGGGGGACAAGAGACCCAGTACTTC
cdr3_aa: CASSQEGVGGRVSGGQETQYF

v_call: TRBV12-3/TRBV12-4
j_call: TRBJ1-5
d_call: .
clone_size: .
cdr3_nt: TGTGCCAGCAGTCCGTGGGGGAATCAGCCCCAGCATTTT
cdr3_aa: CASSPWGNQPQHF

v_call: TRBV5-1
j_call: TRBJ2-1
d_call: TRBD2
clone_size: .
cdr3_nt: TGCGCCAGCAGCCCGCTAGGACTAGCGGGGGATGAGCAGTTCTTC
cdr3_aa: CASSPLGLAGDEQFF

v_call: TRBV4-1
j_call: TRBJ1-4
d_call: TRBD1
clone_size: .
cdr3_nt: TGCGCCAGCAGCCCGGGACAGGGCGGGGATGCAACTAATGAAAAACTGTTTTTT
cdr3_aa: CASSPGQGGDATNEKLFF

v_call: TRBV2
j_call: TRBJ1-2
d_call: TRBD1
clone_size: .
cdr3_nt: TGTGCCAGCAGTGCCGGGACAGGGTTATATGGCTACACCTTC
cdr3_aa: CASSAGTGLYGYTF

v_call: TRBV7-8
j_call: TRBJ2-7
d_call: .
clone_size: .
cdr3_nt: TGTGCCAGCAGCTCGGACGGATACGAGCAGTACTTC
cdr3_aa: CASSSDGYEQYF

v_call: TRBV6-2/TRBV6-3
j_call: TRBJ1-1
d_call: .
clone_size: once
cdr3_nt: TGTGCCAGCAGTCGCCACCGACCAGGGGACACTGAAGCTTTCTTT
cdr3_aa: CASSRHRPGDTEAFF

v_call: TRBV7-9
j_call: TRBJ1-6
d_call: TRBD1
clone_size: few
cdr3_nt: TGTGCCAGCAGTATCGGGACAGGGAATTCACCCCTCCACTTT
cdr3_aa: CASSIGTGNSPLHF

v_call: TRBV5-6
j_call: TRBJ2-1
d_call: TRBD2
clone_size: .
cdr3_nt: TGTGCCAGCAGCTTAAGCGGGGGGTTCTCCTACAATGAGCAGTTCTTC
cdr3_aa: CASSLSGGFSYNEQFF

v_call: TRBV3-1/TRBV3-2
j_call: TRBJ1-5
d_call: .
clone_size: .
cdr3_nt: TGTGCCAGCAGCCAAGACGATCGGGGCGGGTTAGGTCAGCCCCAGCATTTT
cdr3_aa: CASSQDDRGGLGQPQHF

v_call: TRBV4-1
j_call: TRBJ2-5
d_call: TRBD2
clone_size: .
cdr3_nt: TGCGCCAGCAGCCACTCTAGGCGGGGGACGAAGCAAGAGACCCAGTACTTC
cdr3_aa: CASSHSRRGTKQETQYF

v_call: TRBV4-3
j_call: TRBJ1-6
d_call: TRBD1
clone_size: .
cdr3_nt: TGCGCCAGCAGCGACCGGGACAGGGGGTTTTCACCCCTCCACTTT
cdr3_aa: CASSDRDRGFSPLHF

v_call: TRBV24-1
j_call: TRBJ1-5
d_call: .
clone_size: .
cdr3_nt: TGTGCCACCAGTGGGAGGGGTAGTATACAGCCCCAGCATTTT
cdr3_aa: CATSGRGSIQPQHF

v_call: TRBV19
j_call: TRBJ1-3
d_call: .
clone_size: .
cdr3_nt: TGTGCCAGTAGCCGGGTGGTAGGACCTGGAAACACCATATATTTT
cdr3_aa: CASSRVVGPGNTIYF

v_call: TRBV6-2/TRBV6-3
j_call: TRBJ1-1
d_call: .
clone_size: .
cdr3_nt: TGTGCCAGCAGTTACGATGCTAACACTGAAGCTTTCTTT
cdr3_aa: CASSYDANTEAFF

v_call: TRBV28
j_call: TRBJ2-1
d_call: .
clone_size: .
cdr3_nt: TGTGCCAGCAGTTCAAGGGACCTTCAAGGTGAGCAGTTCTTC
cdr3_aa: CASSSRDLQGEQFF

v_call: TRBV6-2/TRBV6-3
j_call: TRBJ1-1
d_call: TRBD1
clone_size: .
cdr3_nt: TGTGCCAGCAGTTATGATCACCTCGGACAGGTTAACACTGAAGCTTTCTTT
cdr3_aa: CASSYDHLGQVNTEAFF

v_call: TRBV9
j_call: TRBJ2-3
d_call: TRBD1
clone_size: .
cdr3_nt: TGTGCCAGCAGCGCCCTAGACAGGGGTTTCTCAGATACGCAGTATTTT
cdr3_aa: CASSALDRGFSDTQYF

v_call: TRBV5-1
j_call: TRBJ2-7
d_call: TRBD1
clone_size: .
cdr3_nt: TGCGCCAGCAGCTCACAGGGGTCCTCCTACGAGCAGTACTTC
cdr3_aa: CASSSQGSSYEQYF

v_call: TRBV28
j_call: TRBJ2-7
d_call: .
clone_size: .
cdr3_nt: TGTGCCAGCAGTCCTTCCCAGGTTGCGAAGCAGTACTTC
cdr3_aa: CASSPSQVAKQYF